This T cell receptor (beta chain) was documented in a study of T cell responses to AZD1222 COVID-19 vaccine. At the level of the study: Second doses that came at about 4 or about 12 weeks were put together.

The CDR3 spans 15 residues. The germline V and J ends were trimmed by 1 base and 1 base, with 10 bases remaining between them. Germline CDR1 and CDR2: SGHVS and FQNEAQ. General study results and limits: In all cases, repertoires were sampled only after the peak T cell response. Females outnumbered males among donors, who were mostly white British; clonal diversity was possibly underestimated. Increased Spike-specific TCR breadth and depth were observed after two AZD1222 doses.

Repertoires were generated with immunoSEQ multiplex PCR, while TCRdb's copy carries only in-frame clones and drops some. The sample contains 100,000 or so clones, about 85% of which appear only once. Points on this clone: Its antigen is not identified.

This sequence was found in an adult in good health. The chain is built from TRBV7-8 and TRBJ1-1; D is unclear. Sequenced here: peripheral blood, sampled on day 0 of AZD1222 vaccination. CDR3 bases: TGTGCCAGCAGCTTAGTAGGTTCGGGGAACACTGAAGCTTTCTTT. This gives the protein CASSLVGSGNTEAFF.